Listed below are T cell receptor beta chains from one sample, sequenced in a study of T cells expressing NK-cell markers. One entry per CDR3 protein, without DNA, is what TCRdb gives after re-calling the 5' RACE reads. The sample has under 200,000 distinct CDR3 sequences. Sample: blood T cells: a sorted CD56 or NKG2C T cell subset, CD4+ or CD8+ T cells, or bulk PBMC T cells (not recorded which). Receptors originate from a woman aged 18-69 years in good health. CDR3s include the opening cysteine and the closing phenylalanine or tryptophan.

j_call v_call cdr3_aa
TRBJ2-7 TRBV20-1 CSARDSSSHSYEQYF
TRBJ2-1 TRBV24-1 CAMPGLAPQSSYNEQFF
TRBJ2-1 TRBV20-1 CSARGGRGSYNEQFF
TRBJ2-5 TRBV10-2 CASSEVPAGSQETQYF
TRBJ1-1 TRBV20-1 CSAHYADTEAFF
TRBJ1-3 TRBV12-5 CASGLLSTGVGNTIYF
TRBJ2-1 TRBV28 CASTAVRRSNWFF
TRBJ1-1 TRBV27 CASSPSAIGEAFF
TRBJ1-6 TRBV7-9 CASSSQIPASPLHF
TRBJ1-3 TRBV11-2 CASSPTGWTIYF
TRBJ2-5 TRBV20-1 CSAQPGPPNQETQYF
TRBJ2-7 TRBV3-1 CASSQASGGNRAYEQYF
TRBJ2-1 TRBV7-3 CASSGLSDNEQFF
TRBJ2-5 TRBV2 CASSGGLAGETQYF
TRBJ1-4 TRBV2 CASSAREREKLFF